This T cell receptor beta chain derives from a study of beta chain features in type 1 diabetes (dated by TCRdb to the late 2010s). Regarding the complete study: No differences in mean age, gender distribution, total cell number or subset yield were found between patients and healthy donors. The study compared the TCRB repertoires of sorted circulating CD4+ T cell subsets in recently diagnosed type 1 diabetes patients with those in matched healthy donors. A total of about 99,000,000 sorted cells were examined across all samples, and RNA yield correlated strongly with the number of cells per subset. Regulatory and stem cell-like memory subsets were isolated from only 8 patients and roughly 8 healthy donors, whereas naive and central memory subsets came from all 28 donors.

Study-wide findings and limitations: PCR might favor shorter templates, but patient and control samples were amplified and corrected together, so any skew would affect both groups equally. Fewer insertions and more nucleotide deletions at VDJ recombination sites were observed in patients with type 1 diabetes, implying thymic rearrangement abnormalities. Type 1 diabetes patients showed a moderate but significant shortening of TCRB CDR3 length in all four CD4+ subsets. Because cDNA rather than genomic DNA was sequenced, highly expressing activated cells could have been over-represented, although no difference in activation and CD3 levels was found between groups. Naive, central memory and regulatory TCRB repertoires appeared to be more alike among patients than among healthy donors. HLA sub-analyses involved small numbers of individuals, so any influence of HLA type on TCRB rearrangement remained unresolved.

Concerning this clone itself: The antigen it recognizes is unknown. The record has no base qualities; no much larger clone is one base away.

All of the isolated RNA was reverse transcribed with the High Capacity cDNA Reverse Transcription Kit, so expressed TCRB transcripts were sequenced. Deep immunoSEQ sequencing was applied to naive, central memory and regulatory T cell samples, giving an average of roughly 3.6 million total reads per sample. Sorted cells were lysed in RLT buffer and RNA was extracted with DNase-treated RNeasy Micro or Mini kits, depending on cell number. To prevent cross-contamination, each cell subset was processed individually, whereas patient and healthy donor samples were processed jointly. The immunoSEQ multiplex PCR was used to amplify TCRB sequences from cDNA, yielding 87-bp fragments that span the CDR3 region. Amplicons were sequenced on the Illumina HiSeq platform. Per the source publication's procedure: Synthetic template baselines were used to correct PCR bias computationally, reads within Hamming distance 2 were collapsed together, and singletons that could not be merged were discarded. Reads were aligned against IMGT to assign V, D and J genes, CDR3 length and insertions or deletions at six rearrangement sites. Clonotype counts were normalized to sorted cell number within each subset before computing true diversity and Gini coefficients with the tcR R package. Repertoire sharing was quantified using the overlap coefficient calculated on TCRB nucleotide sequences. As a proxy for the pre-selection repertoire, out-of-frame TCRB sequences from naive cells were analyzed. TCRdb stores this immuneACCESS table with in-frame sequences only. Part of the clones is absent; in the studies checked, under half of the shortfall reflects unresolved V genes, and no reason is known for the rest. V and J calls and clone size come straight from that table; D and trimming were deduced from the DNA. The sample table shows 620,000 or so clones, and around a sixth are seen once. Approximately 0.087% of the sample rests with the top ten.

From each donor, a single peripheral blood sample of 100 to 150 mL on average was drawn into heparinised tubes. A BD FACSAria II was used to sort naive, central memory, regulatory and stem cell-like memory CD4+ T cells with a panel that included CD45RO, CCR7, CD25, CD127, CD95 and CD27. Every sorted population had a purity above 95%. Right away, PBMCs were isolated by Lymphoprep density gradient centrifugation and were stained directly, with no culture step. To minimize batch effects, samples were stained and sorted in pairs, one healthy donor with one patient per experiment. Sequences MDHEN (CDR1) and SYDVKM (CDR2) are obtained from the germline V gene. Taken from cysteine to phenylalanine, the CDR3 has 19 residues. Only the CDR3 part of the read is kept: 57 bases, read in frame from the first base. V is pared back by 2 bases and J by 4 bases, with 24 bases lying between the germline termini.

Sequenced material: naive CD4+ T cells from blood. The meaning of the sample's cell subset or site label: true naive CD4+ T cells. The TCR was taken from a man in his late teens or twenties in good health. The receptor chain draws on TRBV28 and TRBJ1-5, with a tentative D gene TRBD1 over 5 matching bases. The CDR3 region has the sequence CASSLRKSKRWGGNQPQHF. The base sequence is TGTGCCAGCAGTTTACGAAAGTCCAAACGTTGGGGGGGTAATCAGCCCCAGCATTTT.